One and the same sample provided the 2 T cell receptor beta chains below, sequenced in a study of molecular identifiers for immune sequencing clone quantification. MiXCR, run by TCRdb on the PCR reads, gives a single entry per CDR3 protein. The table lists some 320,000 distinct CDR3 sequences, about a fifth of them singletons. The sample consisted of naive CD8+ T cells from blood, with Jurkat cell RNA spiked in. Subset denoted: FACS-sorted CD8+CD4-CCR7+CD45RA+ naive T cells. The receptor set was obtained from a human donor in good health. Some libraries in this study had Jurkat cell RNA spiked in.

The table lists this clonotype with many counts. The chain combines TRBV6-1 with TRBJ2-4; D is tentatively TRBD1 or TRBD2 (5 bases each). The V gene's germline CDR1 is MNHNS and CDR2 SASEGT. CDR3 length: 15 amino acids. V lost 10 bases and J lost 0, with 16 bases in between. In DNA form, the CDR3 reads TGTGCCACGGGGCAAACCCGAGGAGCCAAAAACATTCAGTACTTC. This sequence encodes CATGQTRGAKNIQYF.

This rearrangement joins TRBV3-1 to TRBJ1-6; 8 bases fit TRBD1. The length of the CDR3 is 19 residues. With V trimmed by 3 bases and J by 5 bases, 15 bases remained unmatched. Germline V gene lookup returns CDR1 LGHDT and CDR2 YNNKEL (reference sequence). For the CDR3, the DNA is TGTGCCAGCAGCCACGGACAGGGTGCTCTAACAAAAAATAATTCACCCCTCCACTTT. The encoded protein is CASSHGQGALTKNNSPLHF.